This section outlines one T cell receptor beta chain sequence together with its context. The antigen is undetermined. TCR beta CDR3 regions were amplified from RNA. The study used the HTBI primer set for a first-round RT-PCR of the TCR CDR3. TCRdb re-called the multiplex PCR reads through MiXCR, storing one row per CDR3 protein. The data contain some 550,000 distinct CDR3 sequences, more than 15% of them singletons. These data originate in a study of T cells in Graves' hyperthyroidism and ophthalmopathy. Notes on the study in general: Most clonotypes expanded in thyroid above 0.001 were likewise present in blood. Through a model of 13 V-J features, ophthalmopathy was separated from stable hyperthyroidism.

CDR1 is MNHEY and CDR2 is SVGEGT in the germline V gene. The CDR3 spans 11 residues. Trimming pared 6 bases from V and 3 bases from J, leaving 6 bases between. The chain is built from TRBV6-2 or TRBV6-3 and TRBJ2-7; D remains unclear. Sequencing was carried out using blood. The clonotype was recovered from a woman aged 40 to 50 with Graves' ophthalmopathy. CDR3 region: CASSNYYEQYF. In DNA form, the CDR3 reads TGTGCCAGCAGCAATTACTACGAGCAGTACTTC.